Presented here are 4 T cell receptor beta chains from one specimen sequenced in a study of T cells in Graves' hyperthyroidism and ophthalmopathy. What was amplified from RNA transcripts were TCR beta CDR3 regions. The HTBI primer set was used in a first-round RT-PCR of the TCR CDR3. MiXCR was run by TCRdb on the multiplex PCR reads, yielding one entry per CDR3 protein. The table includes more than 550,000 distinct CDR3 sequences, 15% to 20% detected once. What was sequenced was blood. The receptor source for this set is a man in his fifties with Graves' hyperthyroidism.

This clonotype has at least ten counts. The chain carries TRBV28 and TRBJ2-1; 7 nucleotides align to TRBD2. The CDR3 has 17 amino acids. With V trimmed by 4 bases and J by 5 bases, 14 bases remained unmatched. Germline V lookup: CDR1 MDHEN, CDR2 SYDVKM. DNA for the CDR3: TGTGCCAGCAGTTCACATCGGCGGGGGAAAAGGGACAATGAGCAGTTCTTC. As protein: CASSSHRRGKRDNEQFF.

Ten or more counts support this clonotype. The gene calls are TRBV6-1 and TRBJ2-1, with D perhaps TRBD1 (5 bases). The CDR3 loop spans 16 amino acids. Trimming pared 5 bases from V and 5 bases from J, leaving 19 bases between. Germline assignment: CDR1 MNHNS and CDR2 SASEGT. In DNA, the CDR3 is TGTGCCAGCAGTTATTCCCTAGGGTTAGGGGACAATGAGCAGTTCTTC. Translation: CASSYSLGLGDNEQFF.

Only a few counts were recorded for this clonotype. The rearrangement links TRBV20-1 to TRBJ1-5, with 7 positions matching TRBD1. V lost 5 bases, J lost 3 bases, and 10 bases stayed unmatched. Germline values: CDR1 DFQATT, CDR2 SNEGSKA (reference sequence). This CDR3 region has 15 residues. CDR3 amino acids: CSAHSPQGINQPQHF. The DNA for the CDR3 is TGCAGTGCTCACTCCCCACAGGGGATCAATCAGCCCCAGCATTTT.

J is TRBJ1-6 and V is TRBV3-1; D is perhaps TRBD1 (5 bases). Per the germline V gene, CDR1 is LGHDT and CDR2 is YNNKEL (reference sequence). The V end lost 3 bases, the J end lost 10 bases, and 10 bases lay between the germline ends. The CDR3 runs to 13 residues. CDR3 in amino acids: CASSQGTLSPLHF. The DNA of the CDR3 is TGTGCCAGCAGCCAGGGGACTCTCTCACCCCTCCACTTT.